This T cell receptor (beta chain) was obtained from a study of blood T cell repertoires in COVID-19. Overall study: Acute-phase and convalescent COVID-19 samples originated in the United States, Italy and Spain. PBMCs, B-cell-depleted T cells, or T cells provided the cDNA or gDNA that made up the material.

In the source study's methods: Amplification of reference gene primers was used by the study to estimate nucleated cell counts. Method: immunoSEQ multiplex PCR; TCRdb's copy keeps in-frame clones and lacks some. V and J calls plus clone size are reproduced from that table; the DNA served to infer D and trimming. The table shows about 190,000 clones, with around 80% occurring only once. The CDR3 is made up of 16 amino acids. The V end was cut by 5 bases, the J end by 5 bases, with 21 bases between. Germline CDR1 is SEHNR and CDR2 is FQNEAQ (reference sequence). The sequence was collected from an elderly woman with active or convalescent COVID-19. Sequenced: peripheral blood. J is TRBJ1-1 and V is TRBV7-9, with D tentatively TRBD1 (6 bases). The CDR3 spells CASSPLGAQGWTEAFF. The CDR3 DNA reads as TGTGCCAGCAGCCCTTTGGGGGCCCAGGGGTGGACTGAAGCTTTCTTT. Based on the CDR3 plus reference TRBV7-9 and TRBJ1-1, the full variable domain is DTGVSQNPRHKITKRGQNVTFRCDPISEHNRLYWYRQTLGQGPEFLTYFQNEAQLEKSRLLSDRFSAERPKGSFSTLEIQRTEQGDSAMYLCASSPLGAQGWTEAFFGQGTRLTVV.